This TCR beta chain was sequenced for a study of cytomegalovirus exposure and HLA in healthy donors. In germline, CDR1 is PRHDT, CDR2 FYEKMQ (reference sequence). The CDR3 is 14 residues long. V shed 4 bases and J shed 7 bases, with 13 bases lying between them. In the PCR, 60 Vbeta and 13 Jbeta primers were used. Measured with immunoSEQ multiplex PCR; TCRdb has only the in-frame clones, and not every one. In the table there are about 200,000 clones, roughly four fifths of which are singletons. Study-wide findings and caveats: Being productive about 87% or about 30% of the time was typical of most TCR beta V segments in an earlier analysis. In vitro experiments confirmed that a few CMV-associated chains were specific for CMV antigens.

This clone was seen a handful of times. Its antigen remains unidentified. The sequencing sample was made of PBMCs. This sequence was found in a young man in good health and CMV-seronegative. V and J are TRBV13 and TRBJ1-4; D is perhaps TRBD1 (5 bases). CDR3 nucleotides: TGTGCCAGCAGCTCAGGGCTGAGAGGTGAAAAACTGTTTTTT. It codes for CASSSGLRGEKLFF.